This T cell receptor beta chain appears in the sequencing data of a study of blood T cells in healthy people across ages. The CDR3 has 15 amino acids. Trimming shortened V by 4 bases and J by 2 bases, and 13 bases separated the two germline ends. CDR1 and CDR2 from the germline V gene are SGHDT and YYEEEE. A few counts support this clonotype. With a J-beta primer mix and a sample-barcoded 5' primer, a second PCR ran roughly 6 to 12 cycles. TCRdb itself ran the 5' RACE reads through MiXCR, one entry per CDR3 protein. There are around 1,600,000 distinct CDR3 sequences in the sample; about 42% occur only once, and about 4% lies in the top ten.

The clonotype comes from a woman younger than 30 in good health. The sequencing input was blood. This chain links TRBV5-6 with TRBJ2-1, with D tentatively TRBD2 (5 bases). The CDR3 DNA sequence: TGTGCCAGCAGCAGATCTAGCACCCCCTACAATGAGCAGTTCTTC. Translation: CASSRSSTPYNEQFF.